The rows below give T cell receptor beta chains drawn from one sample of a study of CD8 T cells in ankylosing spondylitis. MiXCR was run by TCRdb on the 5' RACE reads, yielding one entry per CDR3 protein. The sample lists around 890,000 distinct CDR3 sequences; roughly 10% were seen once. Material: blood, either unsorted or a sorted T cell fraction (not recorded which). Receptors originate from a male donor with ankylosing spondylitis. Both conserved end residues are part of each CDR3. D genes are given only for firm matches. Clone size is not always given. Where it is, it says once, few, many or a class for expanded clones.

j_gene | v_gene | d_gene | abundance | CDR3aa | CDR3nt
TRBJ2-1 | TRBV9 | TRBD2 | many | CASSVSGSSYNEQFF | TGTGCCAGCAGCGTAAGCGGGAGCTCCTACAATGAGCAGTTCTTC
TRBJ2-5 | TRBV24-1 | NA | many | CATSVAETQYF | TGTGCCACCAGTGTCGCAGAGACCCAGTACTTC
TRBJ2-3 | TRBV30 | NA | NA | CAWSSPGDGTDTQYF | TGTGCCTGGAGTTCCCCCGGAGATGGCACAGATACGCAGTATTTT
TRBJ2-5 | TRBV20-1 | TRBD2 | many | CSLTGLAGGQTQYF | TGTAGCTTGACGGGACTAGCGGGGGGGCAGACCCAGTACTTC
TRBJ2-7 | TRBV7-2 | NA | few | CASSQRQVYEQYF | TGTGCCAGCAGCCAGAGACAGGTCTACGAGCAGTACTTC
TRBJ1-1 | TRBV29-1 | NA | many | CSGSHPNTEAFF | TGCAGCGGGTCTCATCCGAACACTGAAGCTTTCTTT
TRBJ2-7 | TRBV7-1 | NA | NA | CASSSKTGPYEQYF | TGTGCCAGCAGCTCAAAGACAGGCCCCTACGAGCAGTACTTC
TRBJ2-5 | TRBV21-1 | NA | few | CASSKLKRLIQSRVTQYF | TGTGCCAGCAGCAAGTTAAAGCGGTTGATCCAGTCAAGAGTGACCCAGTACTTC
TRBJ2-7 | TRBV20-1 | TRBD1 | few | CSAARGQRAYEQYF | TGCAGTGCTGCCAGGGGACAGAGAGCCTACGAGCAGTACTTC
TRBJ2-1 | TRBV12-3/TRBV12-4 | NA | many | CASSLWDRTGNEQFF | TGTGCCAGCAGTTTATGGGACCGGACGGGCAATGAGCAGTTCTTC
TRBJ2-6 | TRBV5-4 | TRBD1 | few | CASSRTGGSGANVLTF | TGTGCCAGCAGCCGGACAGGGGGCTCTGGGGCCAACGTCCTGACTTTC
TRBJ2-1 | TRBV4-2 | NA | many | CASSQDLYNEQFF | TGTGCCAGCAGTCAGGACTTATACAATGAGCAGTTCTTC
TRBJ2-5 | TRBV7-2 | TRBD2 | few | CASSPQREGETQYF | TGTGCCAGCAGCCCCCAGCGGGAGGGGGAGACCCAGTACTTC
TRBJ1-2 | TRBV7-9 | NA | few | CASTSPGINYGYTF | TGTGCCAGCACCTCCCCAGGTATCAACTATGGCTACACCTTC
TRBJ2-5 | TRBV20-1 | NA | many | CSASKGHYEETQYF | TGCAGTGCTAGTAAGGGACACTACGAAGAGACCCAGTACTTC
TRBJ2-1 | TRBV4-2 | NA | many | CASSQAAIDANEQFF | TGTGCCAGCAGCCAAGCCGCCATAGACGCCAATGAGCAGTTCTTC
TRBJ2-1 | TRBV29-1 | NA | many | CSVQGRLAAWEQFF | TGCAGCGTTCAGGGGCGGCTAGCGGCCTGGGAGCAGTTCTTC
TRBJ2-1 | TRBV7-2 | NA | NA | CASSPEVAKNEQFF | TGTGCCAGCAGCCCAGAAGTTGCAAAGAATGAGCAGTTCTTC
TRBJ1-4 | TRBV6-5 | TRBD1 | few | CASSYSRTGEKLFF | TGTGCCAGCAGTTACTCACGGACAGGCGAAAAACTGTTTTTT
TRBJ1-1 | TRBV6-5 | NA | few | CASSYSLQGNTEAFF | TGTGCCAGCAGTTATTCCCTTCAGGGAAACACTGAAGCTTTCTTT
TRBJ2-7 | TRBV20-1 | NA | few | CSAREVAGSVHEQYF | TGCAGTGCCCGAGAGGTGGCGGGCAGCGTCCACGAGCAGTACTTC
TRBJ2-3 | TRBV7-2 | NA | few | CASSLVTPGSTDTQYF | TGTGCCAGCAGCTTAGTGACCCCGGGTAGCACAGATACGCAGTATTTT
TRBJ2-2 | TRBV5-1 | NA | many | CASSLAGWLTGELFF | TGCGCCAGCAGCTTGGCAGGGTGGCTGACCGGGGAGCTGTTTTTT
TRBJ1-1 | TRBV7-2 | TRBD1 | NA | CASSSTGGGTEAFF | TGTGCCAGCAGCTCTACAGGGGGGGGCACTGAAGCTTTCTTT
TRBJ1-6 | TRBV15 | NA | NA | CATSGTGFSPLHF | TGTGCCACCAGCGGTACAGGGTTTTCACCCCTCCACTTT
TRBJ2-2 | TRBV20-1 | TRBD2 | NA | CSARLAPNTGELFF | TGCAGTGCGCGACTAGCGCCCAACACCGGGGAGCTGTTTTTT
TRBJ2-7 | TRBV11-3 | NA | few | CASSSLGAYEQYF | TGTGCCAGCAGCTCCCTCGGAGCTTACGAGCAGTACTTC
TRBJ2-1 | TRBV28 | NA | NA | CATSSSYNEQFF | TGTGCCACGTCGAGCTCCTACAATGAGCAGTTCTTC
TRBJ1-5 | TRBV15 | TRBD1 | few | CATSRAKESGGQPQHF | TGTGCCACCAGCAGAGCCAAGGAGTCAGGGGGCCAGCCCCAGCATTTT
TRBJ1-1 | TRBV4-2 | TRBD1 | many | CASSRPGQGNTEAFF | TGTGCCAGCAGCCGGCCGGGACAGGGGAACACTGAAGCTTTCTTT
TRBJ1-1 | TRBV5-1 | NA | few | CASSLARAVNTEAFF | TGCGCCAGCAGCTTGGCCCGAGCAGTGAACACTGAAGCTTTCTTT
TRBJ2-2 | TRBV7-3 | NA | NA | CASSLMGKNTGELFF | TGTGCCAGCAGCTTAATGGGGAAGAACACCGGGGAGCTGTTTTTT
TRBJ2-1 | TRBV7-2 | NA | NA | CASRAGYYNEQFF | TGTGCCAGCAGGGCCGGATATTACAATGAGCAGTTCTTC
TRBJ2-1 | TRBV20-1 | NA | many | CSARDPSITGDEQFF | TGCAGTGCTAGAGATCCGTCCATTACGGGGGATGAGCAGTTCTTC
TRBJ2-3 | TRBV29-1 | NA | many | CSGDTSTTDTQYF | TGCAGCGGCGACACGTCCACCACAGATACGCAGTATTTT
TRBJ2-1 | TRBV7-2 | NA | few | CASSLAWDGEQFF | TGTGCCAGCAGCTTAGCCTGGGATGGTGAGCAGTTCTTC
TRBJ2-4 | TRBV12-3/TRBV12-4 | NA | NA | CASRRWGDDKNIQYF | TGTGCCAGCAGGAGGTGGGGTGACGACAAAAACATTCAGTACTTC
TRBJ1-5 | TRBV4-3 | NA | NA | CASSPKDKQPQHF | TGCGCCAGCAGCCCTAAGGACAAACAGCCCCAGCATTTT
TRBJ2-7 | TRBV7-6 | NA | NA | CASSDPRGDKSYEQYF | TGTGCCAGCAGCGACCCTAGGGGGGACAAAAGCTACGAGCAGTACTTC
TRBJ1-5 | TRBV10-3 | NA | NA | CAISERTPGGPQHF | TGTGCCATCAGTGAAAGGACCCCCGGGGGGCCCCAGCATTTT
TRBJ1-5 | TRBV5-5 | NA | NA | CASSPTPLSNQPQHF | TGTGCCAGCAGCCCTACCCCGCTCAGCAATCAGCCCCAGCATTTT
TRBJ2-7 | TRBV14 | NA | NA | CASSQVHYEQYF | TGTGCCAGCAGCCAAGTACACTACGAGCAGTACTTC
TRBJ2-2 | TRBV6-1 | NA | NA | CASSDRGPPGELFF | TGTGCCAGCAGTGACCGGGGACCACCCGGGGAGCTGTTTTTT
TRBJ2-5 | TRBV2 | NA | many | CASALQETQYF | TGTGCCAGCGCTCTCCAAGAGACCCAGTACTTC
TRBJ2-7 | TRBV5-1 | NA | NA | CVSRRAQTYEQYF | TGCGTCAGTAGGAGGGCCCAGACCTACGAGCAGTACTTC
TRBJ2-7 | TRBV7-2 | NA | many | CASSLGPLYEQYF | TGTGCCAGCAGCCTGGGACCGTTATACGAGCAGTACTTC
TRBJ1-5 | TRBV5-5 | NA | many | CASSWTAGHQPQHF | TGTGCCAGCAGCTGGACGGCTGGGCATCAGCCCCAGCATTTT
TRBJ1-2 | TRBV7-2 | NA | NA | CASSLGPDGGNYGYTF | TGTGCCAGCAGCCTTGGCCCGGACGGTGGAAACTATGGCTACACCTTC
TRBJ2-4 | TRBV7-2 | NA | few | CASSEVKNIQYF | TGTGCCAGCAGCGAAGTCAAAAACATTCAGTACTTC
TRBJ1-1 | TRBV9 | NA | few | CASSVDYGDTEAFF | TGTGCCAGCAGCGTAGATTATGGGGACACTGAAGCTTTCTTT
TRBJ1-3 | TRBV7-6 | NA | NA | CASSLQQASGNTIYF | TGTGCCAGCAGCTTACAACAGGCTTCTGGAAACACCATATATTTT